The clone carrying this T cell receptor (beta chain) appeared a few times. This sample is part of a study of patients and donors after allogeneic stem cell transplantation. TCRdb re-analysed the RT-PCR reads in MiXCR, keeping a single row per CDR3 protein. The table includes 150,000 to 200,000 distinct CDR3 sequences, approximately 30% detected once. Germline CDR1 and CDR2: SQVTM and ANQGSEA. CDR3 length: 14 residues. The J segment lost 6 bases and the V segment lost 2 bases, leaving 10 bases of the junction unmatched. The TCR comes from a human donor who was either an allogeneic HSCT recipient or a stem cell or donor lymphocyte infusion donor (not recorded which). It is not recorded whose cells these are; they may come from a transplant donor. J is TRBJ2-7 and V is TRBV29-1, with 7 bases that match TRBD2. Material for sequencing was blood, either unsorted or a sorted T cell fraction (not recorded which). In nucleotides, the CDR3 is TGCAGCGTTGAATGGCCTAGCGGCACGCTCGAGCAGTACTTC. Residues: CSVEWPSGTLEQYF.